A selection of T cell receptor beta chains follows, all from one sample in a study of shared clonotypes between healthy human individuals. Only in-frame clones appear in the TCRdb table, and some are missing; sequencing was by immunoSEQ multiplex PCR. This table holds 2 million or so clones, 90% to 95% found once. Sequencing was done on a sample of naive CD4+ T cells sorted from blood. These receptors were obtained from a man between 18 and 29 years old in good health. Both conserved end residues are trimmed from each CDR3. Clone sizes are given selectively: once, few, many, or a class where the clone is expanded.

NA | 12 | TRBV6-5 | ASRLLGTNTEAF
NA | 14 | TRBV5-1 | ASSFGRTLSTDTQY
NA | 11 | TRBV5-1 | ASSLEGAWEQY
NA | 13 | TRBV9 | ASSVAGDGSYEQY
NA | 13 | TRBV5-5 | ASSLAQGIAYEQY
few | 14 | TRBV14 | ASSQIRPGYTGELF
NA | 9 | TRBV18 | ASSPGQTWA
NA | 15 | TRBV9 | ASSEGQASFSGNTIY
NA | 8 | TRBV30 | AGEGEKLF
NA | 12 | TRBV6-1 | ASSFTGRGNTIY
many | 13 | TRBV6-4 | ASSDTSSGANVLT
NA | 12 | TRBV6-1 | ASWGGQTNTEAF
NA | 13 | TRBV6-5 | ASSWGQGGNSPLH
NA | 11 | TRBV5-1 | ASRLAENYGYT
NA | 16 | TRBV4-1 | ASSYRLAGDGRSYEQY
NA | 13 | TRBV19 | ASKEGQGNNSPLH
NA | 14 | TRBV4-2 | ASSQGAGISNQPQH
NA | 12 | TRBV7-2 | ASSRDWNTGELF
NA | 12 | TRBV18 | ASSPGQGRSGYT
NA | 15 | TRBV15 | ATSREILGAGAYEQY
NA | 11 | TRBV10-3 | AISTHSTDTQY
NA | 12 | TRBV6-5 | ASCDFRGGQPQH
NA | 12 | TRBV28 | ASSAPDRWNIQY
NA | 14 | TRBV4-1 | ASSQGIQNFNQPQH
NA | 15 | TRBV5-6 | ASSSQGKGFANYGYT
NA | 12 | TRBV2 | ASSPARVGSPLH
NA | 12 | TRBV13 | ASSATKEAYEQY